This record concerns one T cell receptor beta chain sequence. Assay used: immunoSEQ multiplex PCR; TCRdb lists only in-frame clones, some missing. The profile shows about 300,000 clones, 70% to 90% of them singletons. Germline V lookup: CDR1 MNHNY, CDR2 SVGAGI (reference sequence). This CDR3 has 19 residues. Trimming at V came to 5 bases and at J to 1 base, leaving 9 bases not matched to a gene. This specimen belongs to a study of blood T cell repertoires in COVID-19. Study in general: COVID-19 samples from acute and convalescent phases originated in the United States, Italy and Spain. T cells, B-cell-depleted T cells, or PBMCs supplied cDNA or gDNA.

The rearrangement uses TRBV6-6 and TRBJ2-3; 16 bases align to TRBD2. Sequencing input: peripheral blood. This TCR derives from a young woman with COVID-19, enrolled during active disease. The DNA for the CDR3 is TGTGCCAGCAGTCGACCCCCGGGACTAGCGGGGGGGCGCACAGATACGCAGTATTTT. Its translation: CASSRPPGLAGGRTDTQYF.